A selection of T cell receptor beta chains follows, all from one sample in a study of blood T cell repertoires in COVID-19. Using immunoSEQ multiplex PCR, the repertoire was profiled, and TCRdb retains in-frame clones only, with some absent. The sample lists 200,000 to 250,000 clones, roughly 88% occurring once. The sequenced material came from peripheral blood. The receptor source for this set is a woman of 80 years or more with COVID-19, enrolled during active disease. Both conserved end residues are part of each CDR3. Each record gives: D gene, J gene, V gene, CDR3 DNA, CDR3 protein. The D gene is left open where the match is weak.

d_gene: -
j_gene: TRBJ2-3
v_gene: TRBV7-2
CDR3nt: TGTGCCAGCAGCTTAGCGGGGGGAAGCACAGATACGCAGTATTTT
CDR3aa: CASSLAGGSTDTQYF

d_gene: TRBD1
j_gene: TRBJ1-5
v_gene: TRBV19
CDR3nt: TGTGCCAGTAGTGTCATTGGACAGGGAGGCAATCAGCCCCAGCATTTT
CDR3aa: CASSVIGQGGNQPQHF

d_gene: TRBD1
j_gene: TRBJ2-7
v_gene: TRBV5-6
CDR3nt: TGTGCCAGCAGTTTCACAGGGGACGAGCAGTACTTC
CDR3aa: CASSFTGDEQYF

d_gene: -
j_gene: TRBJ2-2
v_gene: TRBV6-4
CDR3nt: TGTGCCAGCAGTGCCCTCAGTTCCAACACCGGGGAGCTGTTTTTT
CDR3aa: CASSALSSNTGELFF

d_gene: -
j_gene: TRBJ2-2
v_gene: TRBV7-2
CDR3nt: TGTGCCAGCAGCTTAAGCAGGGATAGGGGCGGGGAGCTGTTTTTT
CDR3aa: CASSLSRDRGGELFF

d_gene: TRBD1
j_gene: TRBJ1-5
v_gene: TRBV7-9
CDR3nt: TGTGCCAGCAGCTTAGCCCAGGGACAGGGTGGCAATCAGCCCCAGCATTTT
CDR3aa: CASSLAQGQGGNQPQHF

d_gene: TRBD1
j_gene: TRBJ2-3
v_gene: TRBV6-5
CDR3nt: TGTGCCAGCAGTTTTCAGGGGGCTAGCACAGATACGCAGTATTTT
CDR3aa: CASSFQGASTDTQYF

d_gene: TRBD1
j_gene: TRBJ1-5
v_gene: TRBV7-8
CDR3nt: TGTGCCAGCAGCTTAGGTGGGACAGCCTATCAGCCCCAGCATTTT
CDR3aa: CASSLGGTAYQPQHF

d_gene: TRBD1
j_gene: TRBJ1-1
v_gene: TRBV5-4
CDR3nt: TGTGCCAGCAGCGCTACCGGGACAGACGTTGAAGCTTTCTTT
CDR3aa: CASSATGTDVEAFF

d_gene: -
j_gene: TRBJ1-2
v_gene: TRBV5-1
CDR3nt: TGCGCCAGCAGCTTGGCCGACAGTACCTATGGCTACACCTTC
CDR3aa: CASSLADSTYGYTF